A single sample gave rise to the 21 T cell receptor beta chains below, sequenced in a study of T-cell memory formation after mild COVID-19. Using its own MiXCR run on the 5' RACE reads, TCRdb lists one record per CDR3 protein. The table shows over 150,000 distinct CDR3 sequences, with approximately 18% occurring only once. Material for sequencing was PBMCs or a T cell subset sorted from them (not recorded which). Every receptor here comes from a man aged 18 to 29 who had mild COVID-19 (a few samples of this study predate the infection). Cell type and time point are not known.

This clonotype was recorded at least ten times. This chain joins TRBV20-1 and TRBJ2-5; TRBD2 is a possible D gene (7 bases). Trimming cost V 6 bases and J 5 bases, with 16 bases left between them. The germline CDR1 and CDR2 sequences are DFQATT and SNEGSKA (reference sequence). The CDR3 loop spans 13 amino acids. The DNA of the CDR3 is TGCAGTGCCGGACGGGGGGCGCGGGAGACCCAGTACTTC. Translation gives CSAGRGARETQYF.

The chain links TRBV5-1 to TRBJ2-2; tentative D call: TRBD2 (5 bases). V was shortened by 4 bases and J by 6 bases, with 16 bases between the two germline ends. The CDR3 is 15 residues long. Germline V gene lookup returns CDR1 SGHRS and CDR2 YFSETQ. The CDR3 DNA reads TGCGCCAGCAGCCGAATCCCGGGGTCGGCCGGGGAGCTGTTTTTT. Its protein product is CASSRIPGSAGELFF. The whole variable domain, filled in from reference TRBV5-1 and TRBJ2-2, reads KAGVTQTPRYLIKTRGQQVTLSCSPISGHRSVSWYQQTPGQGLQFLFEYFSETQRNKGNFPGRFSGRQFSNSRSEMNVSTLELGDSALYLCASSRIPGSAGELFFGEGSRLTVL.

This clonotype was observed a handful of times. This chain connects TRBV20-1 to TRBJ1-1; D perhaps matches TRBD1 (5 bases). The CDR3 is 13 residues long. Germline CDR1 is DFQATT and CDR2 is SNEGSKA (reference sequence). The CDR3 DNA sequence: TGCTCAACGGGGCGGGGAGGGAACACTGAAGCTTTCTTT. Protein sequence: CSTGRGGNTEAFF.

The rearrangement joins TRBV2 to TRBJ2-1; D not certain. The V end was cut by 3 bases, the J end by 8 bases, with 14 bases between. The CDR3 runs to 14 residues. Germline lookup yields CDR1 SNHLY and CDR2 FYNNEI. The CDR3 sequence is CASSEGSTLDEQFF. CDR3 sequence (DNA): TGTGCCAGCAGTGAGGGTTCAACTCTGGATGAGCAGTTCTTC.

In its sample, this clonotype was seen a few times. The chain uses TRBV7-6 and TRBJ2-3, with 10 bases identical to TRBD2. Trimming took 5 bases from V and 5 from J; bases not matched to a gene: 4. The CDR3 runs 14 residues. Germline V gene data show CDR1 as SGHVS and CDR2 as FNYEAQ. The CDR3 sequence is CASSTSGVVDTQYF. The DNA of the CDR3 is TGTGCCAGCAGCACTAGCGGGGTGGTAGATACGCAGTATTTT.

V is TRBV6-2 or TRBV6-3 and J is TRBJ2-7; 7 bases are shared with TRBD2. The CDR3 length is 14 residues. Losses at the gene ends were 5 bases for V and 5 bases for J; bases not matched to a gene: 9. Germline values: CDR1 MNHEY, CDR2 SVGEGT. The CDR3 DNA reads as TGTGCCAGCAGTATCGAGCGGGGTTTTGACGAGCAGTACGTC. As protein: CASSIERGFDEQYV.

V gene TRBV28 combines with J gene TRBJ1-1, with 8 bases matching TRBD1. With V trimmed by 3 bases and J by 9 bases, 9 bases remained unmatched. This CDR3 has 14 amino acids. CDR1 MDHEN and CDR2 SYDVKM come from the germline V gene. The CDR3 DNA reads as TGTGCCAGCAGTTTTACTGACGGGACAGGAAAAGCTTTCTTT. This gives the protein CASSFTDGTGKAFF.

The chain has TRBV10-1 and TRBJ2-7; D gene ambiguous. Per germline, CDR1 WNHNN and CDR2 SYGVQD (reference sequence). The V gene lost 2 bases and the J gene lost 2 bases, with 10 bases spanning the gap. The CDR3 sequence is 14 residues long. CDR3 residues: CASSEALGPYEQYF. In DNA, the CDR3 is TGCGCCAGCAGTGAGGCATTAGGCCCCTACGAGCAGTACTTC.

The chain combines TRBV5-1 with TRBJ2-3; 12 bases align to TRBD2. The germline V gene encodes CDR1 SGHRS and CDR2 YFSETQ. CDR3 length: 16 amino acids. The J segment lost 4 bases and the V segment lost 4 bases, leaving 7 bases of the junction unmatched. The CDR3 sequence is CASSPLTSGGSDTQYF. The CDR3 DNA follows: TGCGCCAGCAGCCCTCTGACTAGCGGGGGATCAGATACGCAGTATTTT. Together with reference TRBV5-1 and TRBJ2-3, the CDR3 gives the full variable domain: KAGVTQTPRYLIKTRGQQVTLSCSPISGHRSVSWYQQTPGQGLQFLFEYFSETQRNKGNFPGRFSGRQFSNSRSEMNVSTLELGDSALYLCASSPLTSGGSDTQYFGPGTRLTVL.

This clonotype has only a few counts. The chain uses TRBV7-2 and TRBJ2-1; 10 bases fit TRBD2. This CDR3 has 19 residues. V lost 5 bases to trimming and J lost 0 bases; unmatched junction nucleotides: 13. CDR1 is SGHTA and CDR2 is FQGNSA in the germline V gene. The CDR3, as DNA: TGTGCCAGCAGCGATGCGGTAGCGGGGGGCGTCAGCTCCTACAATGAGCAGTTCTTC. Its translation is CASSDAVAGGVSSYNEQFF.

This clonotype was counted only a few times. The chain uses TRBV29-1 and TRBJ2-4; D possibly matches TRBD1 or TRBD2 (5 bases each). The V gene lost 3 bases and the J gene lost 15 bases, with 21 bases spanning the gap. Germline V gene lookup returns CDR1 SQVTM and CDR2 ANQGSEA. The CDR3 sequence is 13 residues long. The CDR3 coding sequence is TGCAGCGTTGAGCCAGTCAGAGGGGCTGTAGGGTACTTC. This sequence encodes CSVEPVRGAVGYF.

J is TRBJ1-6 and V is TRBV19; 7 nucleotides agree with TRBD1. The CDR3 consists of 13 residues. V shed 10 bases, J shed 4 bases, and the junction held 4 bases outside the gene matches. Germline values: CDR1 LNHDA, CDR2 SQIVND (reference sequence). Here the CDR3 reads CATRTGYNSPLHF. CDR3 bases: TGTGCCACCAGGACAGGTTATAATTCACCCCTCCACTTT.

This clonotype was found a few times. This rearrangement joins TRBV11-1 to TRBJ2-7; D is perhaps TRBD1 (6 bases). CDR1 is SGHAT, CDR2 FQDESV, per germline (reference sequence). The CDR3 totals 15 residues. Trimming stripped 5 bases from V and 5 bases from J, with 19 bases between. In DNA, the CDR3 is TGTGCCAGCAGCCCCAGGGCCAGGGGTACCCACGAGCAGTACTTC. This codes for CASSPRARGTHEQYF.

This clonotype was observed at least ten times. The chain couples TRBV5-1 to TRBJ2-5; TRBD2 aligns across 11 bases. V gave up 4 bases and J gave up 0 bases; unmatched junction bases: 8. Germline V CDR1 and CDR2: SGHRS, YFSETQ. CDR3 length: 17 amino acids. The CDR3 loop reads CASSPGSSGGYQETQYF. As DNA, the CDR3 is TGCGCCAGCAGCCCGGGATCTAGCGGGGGGTACCAAGAGACCCAGTACTTC.

This sequence joins TRBV12-3 or TRBV12-4 and TRBJ2-1; 8 bases are a match to TRBD2. This CDR3 has 15 residues. V shed 8 bases and J 7 bases; nucleotides not matched to a gene: 13. The DNA of the CDR3 is TGTGCCAGCGGCCATGTTAGCGGGGCCAGGAATGAGCAGTTCTTC. Protein sequence: CASGHVSGARNEQFF.

J is TRBJ2-7 and V is TRBV20-1; D is uncertain. This CDR3 region has 11 residues. CDR1 and CDR2 (germline): DFQATT, SNEGSKA (reference sequence). V lost 6 bases and J 5 bases, leaving 11 bases between the germline ends. Here the CDR3 reads CSAAGPNEQYV. As DNA, the CDR3 is TGCAGTGCGGCAGGCCCCAACGAGCAGTACGTC.

The chain uses TRBV15 and TRBJ1-3, with TRBD1 matching 8 bases. CDR1 and CDR2 from the germline V gene are LNHNV and YYDKDF (reference sequence). The CDR3 length is 15 residues. The ends lost 2 bases at V and 6 bases at J; junction bases unmatched: 6. The CDR3 DNA reads TGTGCCACCAGCAGAATGGACAGGGTCGAAAACACCATATATTTT. It encodes CATSRMDRVENTIYF.

This clonotype has only a few counts. The chain is built from TRBV6-2 or TRBV6-3 and TRBJ2-7, with 7 bases lining up with TRBD2. The junction had 8 bases not matched to a gene; V was cut back by 6 bases and J by 3 bases. The CDR3 length is 14 residues. Germline V gene lookup returns CDR1 MNHEY and CDR2 SVGEGT. CDR3 amino acids: CASRKVGEGYEQYV. The CDR3 DNA sequence: TGTGCCAGCAGAAAAGTAGGGGAGGGCTACGAGCAGTACGTC.

The CDR3 sequence: CSARDRGDEQYF. CDR3 nucleotides: TGCAGTGCTAGAGATCGGGGGGACGAGCAGTACTTC. V is TRBV20-1 and J is TRBJ2-7, with 7 bases identical to TRBD2. The CDR3 is 12 amino acids. Trimming at V came to 0 bases and at J to 5 bases, leaving 1 base not matched to a gene. Germline V lookup: CDR1 DFQATT, CDR2 SNEGSKA (reference sequence).

This clonotype was counted a few times. The rearrangement links TRBV3-1 to TRBJ1-6; possibly TRBD1 for D (6 bases). Germline V gene lookup returns CDR1 LGHDT and CDR2 YNNKEL (reference sequence). The CDR3 spans 15 residues. V lost 4 bases, J lost 3 bases, and 10 bases lay in between. The CDR3 sequence: CASSPRGNYNSPLHF. The DNA for the CDR3 is TGTGCCAGCAGCCCAAGGGGGAACTATAATTCACCCCTCCACTTT.

This clonotype was seen a few times. V is TRBV20-1 and J is TRBJ1-1; TRBD1 matches at 7 bases. Unmatched junction bases numbered 4, after V lost 5 bases and J lost 1 base. There are 13 residues in the CDR3. Germline V gives CDR1 DFQATT, CDR2 SNEGSKA (reference sequence). CDR3 region: CSAGDSRNTEAFF. CDR3 nucleotide sequence: TGCAGTGCTGGGGACAGTAGGAACACTGAAGCTTTCTTT.